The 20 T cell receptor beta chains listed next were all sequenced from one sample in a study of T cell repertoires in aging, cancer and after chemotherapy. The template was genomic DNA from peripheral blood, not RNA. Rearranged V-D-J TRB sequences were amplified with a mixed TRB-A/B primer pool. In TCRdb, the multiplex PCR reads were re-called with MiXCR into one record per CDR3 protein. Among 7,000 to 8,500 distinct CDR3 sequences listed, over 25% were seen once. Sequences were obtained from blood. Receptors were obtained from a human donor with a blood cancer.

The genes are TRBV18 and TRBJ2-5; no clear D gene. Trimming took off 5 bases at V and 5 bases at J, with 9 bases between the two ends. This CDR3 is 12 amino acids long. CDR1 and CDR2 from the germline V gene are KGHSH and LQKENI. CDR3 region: CASSARTETQYF. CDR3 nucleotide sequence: TGTGCCAGCTCAGCCCGGACGGAGACCCAGTACTTC.

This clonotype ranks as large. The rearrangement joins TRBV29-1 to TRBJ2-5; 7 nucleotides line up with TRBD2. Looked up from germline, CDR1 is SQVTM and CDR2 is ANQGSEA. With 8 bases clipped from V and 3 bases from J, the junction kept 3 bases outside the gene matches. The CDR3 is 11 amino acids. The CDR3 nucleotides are TGCAGCATCGCGGGGGAAGAGACCCAGTACTTC. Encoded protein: CSIAGEETQYF.

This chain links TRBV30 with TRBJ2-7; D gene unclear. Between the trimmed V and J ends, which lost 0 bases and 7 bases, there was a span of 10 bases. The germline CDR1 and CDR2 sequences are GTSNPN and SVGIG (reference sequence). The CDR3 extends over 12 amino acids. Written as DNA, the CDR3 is TGTGCCTGGAGTGTACCAGGCCTGGAGCAGTACTTC. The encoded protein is CAWSVPGLEQYF. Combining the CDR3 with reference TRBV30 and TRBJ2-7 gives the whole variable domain SQTIHQWPATLVQPVGSPLSLECTVEGTSNPNLYWYRQAAGRGLQLLFYSVGIGQISSEVPQNLSASRPQDRQFILSSKKLLLSDSGFYLCAWSVPGLEQYFGPGTRLTVT.

The CDR3: CASSLVSPSYNEQFF. In nucleotides, the CDR3 is TGTGCCAGCAGCCTCGTCTCGCCTTCCTACAATGAGCAGTTCTTC. The J gene is TRBJ2-1, the V gene TRBV7-9; D unresolved. V was trimmed by 5 bases and J by 1 base, leaving 12 bases between them. There are 15 residues in the CDR3. Germline V gives CDR1 SEHNR, CDR2 FQNEAQ (reference sequence).

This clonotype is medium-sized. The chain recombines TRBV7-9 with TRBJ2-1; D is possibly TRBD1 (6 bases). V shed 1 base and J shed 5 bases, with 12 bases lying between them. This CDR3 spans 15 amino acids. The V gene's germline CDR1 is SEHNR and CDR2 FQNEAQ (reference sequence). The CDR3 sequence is CASSLVGTGNNEQFF. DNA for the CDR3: TGTGCCAGCAGCTTAGTAGGAACAGGGAACAATGAGCAGTTCTTC.

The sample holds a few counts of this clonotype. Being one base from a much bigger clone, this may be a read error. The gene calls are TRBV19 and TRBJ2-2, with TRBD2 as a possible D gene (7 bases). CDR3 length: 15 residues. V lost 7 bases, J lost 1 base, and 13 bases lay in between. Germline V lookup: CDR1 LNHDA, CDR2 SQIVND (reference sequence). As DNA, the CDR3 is TGTGCCAGTAAGGGGGGGGTGAAGAACACCGGGGAGCTGTTTTTT. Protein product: CASKGGVKNTGELFF.

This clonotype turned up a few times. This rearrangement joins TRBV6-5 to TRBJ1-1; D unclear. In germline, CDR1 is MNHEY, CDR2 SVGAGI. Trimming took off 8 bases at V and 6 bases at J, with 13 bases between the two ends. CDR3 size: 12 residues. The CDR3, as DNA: TGTGCCAGCGGGGAAAGGAGGGCTGAAGCTTTCTTT. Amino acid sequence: CASGERRAEAFF.

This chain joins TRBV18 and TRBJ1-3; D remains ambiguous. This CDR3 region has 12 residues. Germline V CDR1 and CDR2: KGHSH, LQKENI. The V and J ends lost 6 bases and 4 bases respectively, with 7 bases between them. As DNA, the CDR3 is TGTGCCAGCTCGACACGGGGAAACACCATATATTTT. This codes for CASSTRGNTIYF. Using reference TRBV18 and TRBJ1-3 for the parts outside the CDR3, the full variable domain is NAGVMQNPRHLVRRRGQEARLRCSPMKGHSHVYWYRQLPEEGLKFMVYLQKENIIDESGMPKERFSAEFPKEGPSILRIQQVVRGDSAAYFCASSTRGNTIYFGEGSWLTVV.

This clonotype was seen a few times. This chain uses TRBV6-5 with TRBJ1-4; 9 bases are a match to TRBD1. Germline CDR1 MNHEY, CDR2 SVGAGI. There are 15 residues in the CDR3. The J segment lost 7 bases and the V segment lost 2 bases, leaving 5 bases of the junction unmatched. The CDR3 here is CASSYEGQGPEKLFF. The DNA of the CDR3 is TGTGCCAGCAGTTACGAGGGACAGGGTCCTGAAAAACTGTTTTTT.

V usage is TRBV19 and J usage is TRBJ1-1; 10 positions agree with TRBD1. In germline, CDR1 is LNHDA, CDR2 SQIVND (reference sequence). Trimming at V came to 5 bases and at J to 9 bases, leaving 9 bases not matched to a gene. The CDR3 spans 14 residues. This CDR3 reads CASSVRDRGIQAFF. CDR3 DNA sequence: TGTGCCAGTAGTGTCCGGGACAGGGGAATTCAAGCTTTCTTT.

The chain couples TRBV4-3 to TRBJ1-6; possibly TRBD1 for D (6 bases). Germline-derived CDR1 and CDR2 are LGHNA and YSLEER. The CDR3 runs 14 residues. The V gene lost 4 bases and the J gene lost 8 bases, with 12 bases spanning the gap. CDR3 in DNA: TGCGCCAGCAGCCGCGACAGGCTTGATTCACCCCTCCACTTT. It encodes CASSRDRLDSPLHF.

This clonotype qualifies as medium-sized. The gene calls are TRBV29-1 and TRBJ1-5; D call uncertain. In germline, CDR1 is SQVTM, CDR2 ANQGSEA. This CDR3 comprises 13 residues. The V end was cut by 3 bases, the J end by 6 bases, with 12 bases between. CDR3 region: CSVEGTAGQPQHF. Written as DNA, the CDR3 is TGCAGCGTTGAGGGTACGGCGGGTCAGCCCCAGCATTTT. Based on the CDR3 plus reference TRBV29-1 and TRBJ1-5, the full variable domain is SAVISQKPSRDICQRGTSLTIQCQVDSQVTMMFWYRQQPGQSLTLIATANQGSEATYESGFVIDKFPISRPNLTFSTLTVSNMSPEDSSIYLCSVEGTAGQPQHFGDGTRLSIL.

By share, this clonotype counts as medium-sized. The CDR3 bases are TGTGCCAGTAGCCGCGGACAGGGAAATGGCTACACCTTC. This codes for CASSRGQGNGYTF. This chain connects TRBV19 to TRBJ1-2; 8 bases fit TRBD1. The CDR3 totals 13 residues. Germline V lookup: CDR1 LNHDA, CDR2 SQIVND (reference sequence). The V gene end was trimmed by 6 bases and the J gene end by 6 bases; junction bases not matched to a gene: 6.

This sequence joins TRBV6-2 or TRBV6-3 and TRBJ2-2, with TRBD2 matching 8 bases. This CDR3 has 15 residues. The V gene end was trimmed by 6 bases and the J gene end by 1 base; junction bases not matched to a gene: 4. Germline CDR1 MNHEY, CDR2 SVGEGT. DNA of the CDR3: TGTGCCAGCAGAGGCGGGGGGCAGAACACCGGGGAGCTGTTTTTT. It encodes CASRGGGQNTGELFF.

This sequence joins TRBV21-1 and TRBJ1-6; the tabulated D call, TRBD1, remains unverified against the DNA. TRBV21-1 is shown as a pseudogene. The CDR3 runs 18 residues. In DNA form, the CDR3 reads TGTGCCAGCATCTCCGGGACAGATTATCCCTCCTATAATTCACCCCTCCACTTT. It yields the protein CASISGTDYPSYNSPLHF.

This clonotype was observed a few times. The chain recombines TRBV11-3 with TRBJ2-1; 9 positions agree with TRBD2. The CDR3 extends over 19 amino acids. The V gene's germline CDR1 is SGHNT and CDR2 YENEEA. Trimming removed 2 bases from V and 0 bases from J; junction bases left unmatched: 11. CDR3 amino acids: CASSLRRASGVLSYNEQFF. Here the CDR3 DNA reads TGTGCCAGCAGCTTAAGGAGGGCTAGCGGGGTTCTCTCCTACAATGAGCAGTTCTTC.

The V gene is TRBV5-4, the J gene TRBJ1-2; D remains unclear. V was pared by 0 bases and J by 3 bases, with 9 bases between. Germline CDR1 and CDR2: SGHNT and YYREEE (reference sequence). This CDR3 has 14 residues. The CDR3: CASSLDTTYYGYTF. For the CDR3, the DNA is TGTGCCAGCAGCTTGGACACCACCTACTATGGCTACACCTTC.

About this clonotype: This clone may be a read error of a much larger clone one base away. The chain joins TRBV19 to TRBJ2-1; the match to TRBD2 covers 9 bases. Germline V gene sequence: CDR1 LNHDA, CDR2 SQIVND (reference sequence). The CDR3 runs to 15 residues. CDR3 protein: CASNSGTSLDNEKFF. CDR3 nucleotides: TGTGCCAGTAATTCCGGGACTAGCTTGGACAATGAGAAGTTCTTC.

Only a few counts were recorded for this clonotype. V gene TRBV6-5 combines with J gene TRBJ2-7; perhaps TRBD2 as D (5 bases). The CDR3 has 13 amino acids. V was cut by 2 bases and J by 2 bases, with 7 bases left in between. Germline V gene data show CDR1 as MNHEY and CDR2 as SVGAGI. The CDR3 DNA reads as TGTGCCAGCAGTTACAGCGGCGCCTACGAGCAGTACTTC. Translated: CASSYSGAYEQYF.

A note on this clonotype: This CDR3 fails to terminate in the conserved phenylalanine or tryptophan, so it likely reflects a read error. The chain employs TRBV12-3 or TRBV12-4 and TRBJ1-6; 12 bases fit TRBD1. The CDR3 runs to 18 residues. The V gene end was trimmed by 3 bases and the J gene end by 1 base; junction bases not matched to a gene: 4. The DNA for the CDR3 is TGTGCCAGCAGTTTTGGGGACAGGGGGCGATCCTATAATTCACCCCTCCACTTA. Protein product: CASSFGDRGRSYNSPLHL.